This record covers a single T cell receptor (beta chain). Its antigen is not identified. The sample is drawn from a study of T cell responses to AZD1222 COVID-19 vaccine. Study-wide context: Researchers grouped second doses given at about 4 or about 12 weeks into one pool.

Trimming shortened V by 7 bases and J by 5 bases, and 12 bases separated the two germline ends. The CDR3 has 13 residues. Germline CDR1 and CDR2: LNHDA and SQIVND (reference sequence). General study results and limits: Of spike-specific TCRs, nearly half reportedly target regions left unmutated in variants. Among the donors, most were white British and more were female, and clonal diversity was possibly underestimated.

Sequencing used immunoSEQ multiplex PCR; TCRdb keeps in-frame clones, though not all of them. The repertoire holds roughly 60,000 clones, 85% to 90% seen once, with around 5.2% in the top ten. This clonotype was sampled from an adult in good health. The V and J genes are TRBV19 and TRBJ1-5; D not resolved. Here the sequenced sample was peripheral blood, taken on day 0 of AZD1222 vaccination. Here the CDR3 DNA reads TGTGCCAGTAATTTGCAGCAGTATCAGCCCCAGCATTTT. Its translation: CASNLQQYQPQHF.